Each of the 8 T cell receptor beta chains below was sequenced from the same sample in a study of cytomegalovirus exposure and HLA in healthy donors. The PCR ran on 60 Vbeta and 13 Jbeta primers. Some clones are missing from TCRdb's copy, which holds only in-frame ones; the method was immunoSEQ multiplex PCR. The sample has about 140,000 clones; approximately 80% are singletons. Sequencing used PBMCs. These receptors were taken from a man aged 35 to 55 in good health and CMV-seronegative.

The chain joins TRBV14 to TRBJ1-1; possible D gene TRBD1, 5 bases. Germline V CDR1 and CDR2: SGHDN, FVKESK. CDR3 length: 12 amino acids. V lost 6 bases, J lost 0 bases, and 5 bases lay in between. CDR3 amino acids: CASRGLNTEAFF. In DNA, the CDR3 is TGTGCCAGCAGGGGGCTGAACACTGAAGCTTTCTTT.

The chain uses TRBV6-6 and TRBJ2-1, with TRBD1 matching 7 bases. The V and J ends lost 4 bases and 3 bases, in that order; junction bases with no gene match: 6. The CDR3 runs 15 residues. Germline values: CDR1 MNHNY, CDR2 SVGAGI (reference sequence). CDR3 coding DNA: TGTGCCAGCAGTTCTGGACAGGTGATCTACAATGAGCAGTTCTTC. This codes for CASSSGQVIYNEQFF.

V is TRBV6-5 and J is TRBJ1-2; weak D call: TRBD1 (6 bases). The CDR3 is 14 amino acids. Trimming stripped 4 bases from V and 8 bases from J, with 17 bases between. Germline V lookup: CDR1 MNHEY, CDR2 SVGAGI. This CDR3 reads CASSFDRRIGGYTF. The CDR3 DNA is TGTGCCAGCAGTTTCGACAGGAGGATCGGCGGCTACACCTTC.

The chain is built from TRBV6-1 and TRBJ1-2, with D perhaps TRBD1 (5 bases). This CDR3 spans 13 amino acids. Trimming took 2 bases from V and 2 from J, leaving 6 bases between them. Germline V gene lookup returns CDR1 MNHNS and CDR2 SASEGT. CDR3 DNA: TGTGCCAGCAGTGAAAGACAGAACTATGGCTACACCTTC. It yields the protein CASSERQNYGYTF.

CDR3 DNA sequence: TGTGCCAGCTCGTCGGTGCAGGAACTTTGGGCCTACGAGCAGTACTTC. Protein product: CASSSVQELWAYEQYF. The genes are TRBV18 and TRBJ2-7; unclear D gene. Germline V gene sequence: CDR1 KGHSH, CDR2 LQKENI. V shed 6 bases and J shed 2 bases, with 20 bases lying between them. The CDR3 loop spans 16 amino acids. The variable domain in full, with the rest retrieved from reference TRBV18 and TRBJ2-7, is NAGVMQNPRHLVRRRGQEARLRCSPMKGHSHVYWYRQLPEEGLKFMVYLQKENIIDESGMPKERFSAEFPKEGPSILRIQQVVRGDSAAYFCASSSVQELWAYEQYFGPGTRLTVT.

The chain recombines TRBV15 with TRBJ2-5, with 7 nucleotides matching TRBD1. With 1 base clipped from V and 5 bases from J, the junction kept 13 bases outside the gene matches. The CDR3 runs 17 residues. The V gene's germline CDR1 is LNHNV and CDR2 YYDKDF (reference sequence). DNA of the CDR3: TGTGCCACCAGCAGAGCTGCCCTAGGGGGCGGGTTGGAGACCCAGTACTTC. Translation: CATSRAALGGGLETQYF.

This chain connects TRBV5-1 to TRBJ1-2, with TRBD1 matching over 10 bases. The CDR3 covers 16 residues. CDR1 and CDR2 from the germline V gene are SGHRS and YFSETQ. Trimming removed 4 bases from V and 1 base from J; junction bases left unmatched: 7. The CDR3 region is CASSTGTGAFNYGYTF. For the CDR3, the DNA is TGCGCCAGCAGCACCGGGACAGGGGCATTTAACTATGGCTACACCTTC.

CDR3 sequence: CASSRLRPGGITEAFF. Here the CDR3 DNA reads TGCGCCAGCAGCCGACTCCGGCCAGGGGGAATCACTGAAGCTTTCTTT. V is TRBV4-3 and J is TRBJ1-1, with TRBD1 matching 7 bases. CDR1 LGHNA and CDR2 YSLEER come from the germline V gene. V lost 4 bases, J lost 4 bases, and 12 bases stayed unmatched. The CDR3 sequence is 16 residues long.